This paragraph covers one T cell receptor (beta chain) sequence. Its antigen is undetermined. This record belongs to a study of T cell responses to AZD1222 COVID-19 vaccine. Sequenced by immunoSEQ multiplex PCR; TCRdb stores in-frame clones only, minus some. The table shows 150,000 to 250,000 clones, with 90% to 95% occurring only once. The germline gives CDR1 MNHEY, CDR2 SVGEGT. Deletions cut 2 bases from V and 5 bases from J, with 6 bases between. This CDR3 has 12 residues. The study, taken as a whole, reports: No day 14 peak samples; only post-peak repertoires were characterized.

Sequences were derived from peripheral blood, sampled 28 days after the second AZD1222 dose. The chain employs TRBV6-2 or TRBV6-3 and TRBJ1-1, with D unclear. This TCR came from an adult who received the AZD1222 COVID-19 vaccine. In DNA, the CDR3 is TGTGCCAGCAGTTACGGTAAGACTGAAGCTTTCTTT. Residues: CASSYGKTEAFF.